Detailed here is one TCR beta chain. The target antigen is unknown. Regarding time point: cycle 4 day 1 (C4D1), after 5 to 7 weeks of nivolumab. Exposure to brentuximab vedotin varied, and each patient had relapsed following autologous stem cell transplantation. Classification of best responses gave complete response, partial response or progressive disease. This specimen comes from a study of PD-1 blockade in classical Hodgkin lymphoma. Study-level information: Patients were treated with nivolumab at 3 mg/kg, and this was given intravenously every 2 weeks.

The study's findings and limits: Newly diagnosed patients reportedly had lower baseline TCR diversity than healthy donors.

The CDR3 length is 16 residues. Germline lookup yields CDR1 MNHEY and CDR2 SMNVEV (reference sequence). Trimming stripped 3 bases from V and 0 bases from J, with 12 bases between. Clones were read by immunoSEQ multiplex PCR, and TCRdb kept only the in-frame ones, dropping some. The sample yields roughly 4,000 clones, roughly 65% seen once. This chain uses TRBV27 with TRBJ1-3, with D possibly matching TRBD1 (6 bases). Source: peripheral blood mononuclear cells (PBMCs), taken before the fourth cycle of nivolumab. The sequence was collected from a human donor with classical Hodgkin lymphoma. The CDR3 nucleotides are TGTGCCAGCAGTTTGGGGGCCCAGTACTCTGGAAACACCATATATTTT. Amino acids: CASSLGAQYSGNTIYF.